The 14 T cell receptor beta chains reported below all come from one sample, sequenced in a study of T-cell reconstitution after alpha-beta-depleted transplantation in children. The authors prepared the TCRbeta library with unique molecular identifiers. TCRdb reprocessed the PCR reads with MiXCR, giving one entry per CDR3 protein. The data hold approximately 520,000 distinct CDR3 sequences, with about 31% observed a single time. The sequencing used PBMCs from the stem cell graft donor, collected from the stem cell graft. These receptors were taken from a human donor who donated a stem cell graft to a child with aplastic anemia.

This clonotype was observed a few times. V usage is TRBV6-2 or TRBV6-3 and J usage is TRBJ2-7, with no clear D. Germline CDR1 reads MNHEY; CDR2 reads SVGEGT. CDR3 length: 14 amino acids. V dropped 0 bases and J dropped 4 bases, with 10 bases sitting between them. CDR3 DNA sequence: TGTGCCAGCAGTTACTCAGGGAATGTTTACGAGCAGTACGTC. The encoded protein is CASSYSGNVYEQYV.

J is TRBJ2-1 and V is TRBV27; D may be TRBD2 (6 bases). This CDR3 has 14 residues. Trimming took off 5 bases at V and 7 bases at J, with 15 bases between the two ends. CDR1 is MNHEY, CDR2 SMNVEV, per germline (reference sequence). The CDR3 DNA follows: TGTGCCAGCAGTGACAGCGGGTTTGGGAATGAGCAGTTCTTC. Translation gives CASSDSGFGNEQFF.

This clonotype occurred a few times. CDR3 in DNA: TGTGCCAGCAGCATTAGCGGGAGAATCTACAATGAGCAGTTCTTC. The encoded protein is CASSISGRIYNEQFF. V usage is TRBV5-6 and J usage is TRBJ2-1; TRBD2 aligns across 9 bases. This CDR3 contains 15 residues. Germline CDR1 is SGHDT and CDR2 is YYEEEE. Germline trimming cut 4 bases from V and 3 bases from J; bases unmatched to any gene: 5.

This clonotype has only a few counts. The chain uses TRBV29-1 and TRBJ2-3; D may be TRBD1 (7 bases). This CDR3 has 13 residues. Trimming pared 6 bases from V and 1 base from J, leaving 11 bases between. The germline gives CDR1 SQVTM, CDR2 ANQGSEA. The chain's CDR3 is CSVDREGTDTQYF. CDR3 DNA: TGCAGCGTCGACAGGGAGGGCACAGATACGCAGTATTTT.

The V gene is TRBV11-1, the J gene TRBJ1-5; D uncertain. CDR3 size: 13 residues. The germline V gene encodes CDR1 SGHAT and CDR2 FQDESV (reference sequence). Trimming removed 5 bases at V and 5 bases at J, with 10 bases between. CDR3 loop: CASSQDKDQPQHF. CDR3 in DNA: TGTGCCAGCAGCCAAGACAAGGATCAGCCCCAGCATTTT. Drawing the rest from reference TRBV11-1 and TRBJ1-5, the complete variable domain is EAEVAQSPRYKITEKSQAVAFWCDPISGHATLYWYRQILGQGPELLVQFQDESVVDDSQLPKDRFSAERLKGVDSTLKIQPAELGDSAMYLCASSQDKDQPQHFGDGTRLSIL.

This clonotype was counted only a few times. The chain carries TRBV10-3 and TRBJ1-1; maybe TRBD1 (5 bases). CDR1 is ENHRY and CDR2 is SYGVKD in the germline V gene. The CDR3 contains 12 residues. V was trimmed by 2 bases and J by 7 bases, leaving 8 bases between them. The CDR3 bases are TGTGCCATCAGTGAGCAGGGCTATGAAGCTTTCTTT. It encodes CAISEQGYEAFF.

In this sample, this clonotype turned up a few times. This chain joins TRBV6-5 and TRBJ2-1; 11 bases align to TRBD2. After removal of 6 bases from V and 15 bases from J, the junction contained 7 bases not matched to a gene. This CDR3 spans 12 amino acids. Germline-derived CDR1 and CDR2 are MNHEY and SVGAGI. Here the CDR3 DNA reads TGTGCCAGCAGCGACACTAGCGGGAGTGGGTTCTTC. This gives the protein CASSDTSGSGFF.

Comment on this clonotype: The CDR3 does not end in the conserved phenylalanine or tryptophan, so this is likely a read error. This chain connects TRBV6-5 to TRBJ2-5; 7 bases are shared with TRBD2. The germline gives CDR1 MNHEY, CDR2 SVGAGI. J was trimmed by 4 bases and V by 6 bases; bases with no gene match: 2. The CDR3 consists of 12 residues. The CDR3 DNA follows: TGTGCCAGCAGCCAGCGGGGAGAGACCCAGTACTCC. Its translation: CASSQRGETQYS.

The gene calls are TRBV20-1 and TRBJ2-1, with 7 bases that match TRBD2. Germline loops: CDR1 DFQATT, CDR2 SNEGSKA (reference sequence). V lost 0 bases, J lost 7 bases, and 6 bases stayed unmatched. This CDR3 comprises 14 residues. CDR3 sequence (DNA): TGCAGTGCTAGAGATCGGGAGGTTCTGAATGAGCAGTTCTTC. It yields the protein CSARDREVLNEQFF.

CDR3 in amino acids: CASSSARTGFYNEQFF. Written as DNA, the CDR3 is TGTGCCAGCAGCTCCGCGAGGACAGGGTTCTACAATGAGCAGTTCTTC. The chain uses TRBV27 and TRBJ2-1; 8 bases fit TRBD1. V shed 6 bases, J shed 3 bases, and the junction held 10 bases outside the gene matches. The germline V gene has CDR1 MNHEY and CDR2 SMNVEV (reference sequence). This CDR3 has 16 residues.

In this sample, this clonotype turned up a few times. The genes are TRBV5-1 and TRBJ1-1; 9 nucleotides agree with TRBD1. Trimming at V came to 3 bases and at J to 6 bases, leaving 9 bases not matched to a gene. The length of the CDR3 is 15 residues. CDR1 SGHRS and CDR2 YFSETQ come from the germline V gene. CDR3 sequence reads: CASSSTGGRRSEAFF. In DNA form, the CDR3 reads TGCGCCAGCAGCTCCACAGGGGGCCGGAGGTCTGAAGCTTTCTTT.

CDR3 coding DNA: TGCAGCGTTGAAGATCGATGGGTCGAAGGCGGTAATGAAAAACTGTTTTTT. As protein: CSVEDRWVEGGNEKLFF. The chain joins TRBV29-1 to TRBJ1-4, with D hard to call. This CDR3 comprises 17 residues. V lost 0 bases to trimming and J lost 4 bases, with 18 bases between them. From germline, CDR1 is SQVTM and CDR2 ANQGSEA.

This rearrangement joins TRBV12-3 or TRBV12-4 to TRBJ1-5, with D possibly TRBD1 on 6 matching bases. This CDR3 is 14 amino acids long. Deletions cut 9 bases from V and 3 bases from J, with 15 bases between. This CDR3 reads CASTVGQFNQPQHF. The CDR3 nucleotides read TGTGCCAGTACGGTCGGACAGTTCAATCAGCCCCAGCATTTT.

The chain combines TRBV20-1 with TRBJ1-3; D is possibly TRBD1 (5 bases). The CDR3 runs to 16 residues. The V end lost 1 base, the J end lost 2 bases, and 15 bases lay between the germline ends. The germline gives CDR1 DFQATT, CDR2 SNEGSKA (reference sequence). CDR3 loop: CSARVRDLLAGNTIYF. In DNA form, the CDR3 reads TGCAGTGCTAGAGTACGGGACCTCCTAGCTGGAAACACCATATATTTT.